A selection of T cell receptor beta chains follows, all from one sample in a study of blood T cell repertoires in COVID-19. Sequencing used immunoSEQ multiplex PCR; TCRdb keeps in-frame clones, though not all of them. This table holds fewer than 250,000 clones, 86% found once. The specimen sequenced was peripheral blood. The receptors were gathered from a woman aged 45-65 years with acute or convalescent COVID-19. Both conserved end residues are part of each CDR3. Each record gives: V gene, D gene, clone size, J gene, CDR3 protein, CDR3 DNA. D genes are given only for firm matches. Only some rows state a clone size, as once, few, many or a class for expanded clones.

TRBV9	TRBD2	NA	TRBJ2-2	CASSPGLETGELFF	TGTGCCAGCAGCCCAGGACTAGAAACCGGGGAGCTGTTTTTT
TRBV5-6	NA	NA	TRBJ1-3	CASSGGGLVSGNTIYF	TGTGCCAGCAGCGGTGGAGGACTAGTCTCTGGAAACACCATATATTTT
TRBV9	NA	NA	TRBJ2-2	CASSVYGVPRSGLSGELFF	TGTGCCAGCAGCGTTTACGGGGTGCCGAGAAGCGGGCTGTCCGGGGAGCTGTTTTTT
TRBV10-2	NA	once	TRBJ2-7	CASRGRDAGSSYEQYF	TGCGCCAGCAGGGGACGCGATGCGGGGAGCTCCTACGAGCAGTACTTC
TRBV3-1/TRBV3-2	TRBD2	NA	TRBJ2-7	CASSMGLAGVEQYF	TGTGCCAGCAGCATGGGACTAGCGGGAGTCGAGCAGTACTTC
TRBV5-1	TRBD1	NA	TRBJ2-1	CASSLSGQDYNEQFF	TGCGCCAGCAGCTTATCGGGACAGGATTACAATGAGCAGTTCTTC
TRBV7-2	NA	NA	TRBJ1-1	CASSLASFSGYPTEAFF	TGTGCCAGCAGCTTAGCGTCTTTTTCAGGGTACCCCACTGAAGCTTTCTTT
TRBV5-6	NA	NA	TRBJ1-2	CASSPQGYGYTF	TGTGCCAGCAGCCCACAGGGCTATGGCTACACCTTC
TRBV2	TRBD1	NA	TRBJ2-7	CASSGDSLSYEQYF	TGTGCCAGCAGTGGGGACAGCCTTTCCTACGAGCAGTACTTC
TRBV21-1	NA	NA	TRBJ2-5	CASSKARRRETQYF	TGTGCCAGCAGCAAAGCGCGAAGGAGAGAGACCCAGTACTTC
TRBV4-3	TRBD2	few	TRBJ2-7	CASSQRTSASYEQYF	TGCGCCAGCAGCCAACGAACTAGCGCCTCCTACGAGCAGTACTTC
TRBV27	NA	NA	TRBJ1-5	CASSLRGFDQPQHF	TGTGCCAGCAGCCTCAGGGGCTTCGATCAGCCCCAGCATTTT
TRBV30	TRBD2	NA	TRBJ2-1	CAWSRASGYNEQFF	TGTGCCTGGTCGAGGGCTAGCGGATACAATGAGCAGTTCTTC
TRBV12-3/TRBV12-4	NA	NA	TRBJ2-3	CASSPLNTQYF	TGTGCCAGCAGCCCGCTAAATACGCAGTATTTT
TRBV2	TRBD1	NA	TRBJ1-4	CASSQGVTNEKLFF	TGTGCCAGCAGTCAGGGGGTAACTAATGAAAAACTGTTTTTT
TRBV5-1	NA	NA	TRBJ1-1	CASSLAWRLMNTEAFF	TGCGCCAGCAGCTTGGCCTGGCGGTTAATGAACACTGAAGCTTTCTTT
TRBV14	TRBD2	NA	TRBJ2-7	CASSQTSGRRSEQYF	TGTGCCAGCAGCCAGACCAGCGGGAGAAGAAGCGAGCAGTACTTC
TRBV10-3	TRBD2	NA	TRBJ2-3	CAISDARASGDTDTQYF	TGTGCCATCAGTGACGCCCGGGCTAGCGGGGACACAGATACGCAGTATTTT
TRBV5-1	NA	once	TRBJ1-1	CASSLFLQGTTEAFF	TGCGCCAGCAGCTTATTTTTACAGGGCACCACTGAAGCTTTCTTT